Listed here are 29 T cell receptor beta chains from one sample, sequenced in a study of control samples from healthy donors and cancer patients. The repertoire was sequenced with immunoSEQ multiplex PCR; TCRdb's copy has only in-frame clones and lacks some. The sample lists approximately 65,000 clones, nearly 90% occurring once. Sequencing was done on a sample of PBMCs. Every receptor here comes from a man in his fifties or sixties with lung cancer.

This chain connects TRBV6-2 or TRBV6-3 to TRBJ2-1; 9 bases agree with TRBD2. Germline V lookup: CDR1 MNHEY, CDR2 SVGEGT. This CDR3 has 14 amino acids. V shed 2 bases and J 9 bases; nucleotides not matched to a gene: 5. CDR3: CASSYGTSRLEQFF. The CDR3 DNA sequence: TGTGCCAGCAGTTACGGGACTAGCAGACTTGAGCAGTTCTTC.

The V and J genes are TRBV5-1 and TRBJ1-1; D possibly corresponds to TRBD1 (6 bases). CDR1 and CDR2 from the germline V gene are SGHRS and YFSETQ. The CDR3 has 14 amino acids. Trimming cost V 3 bases and J 4 bases, with 13 bases left between them. In DNA form, the CDR3 reads TGCGCCAGCAGCTCGATGACAGGAGGCACTGAAGCTTTCTTT. Protein: CASSSMTGGTEAFF.

The gene calls are TRBV7-3 and TRBJ2-4, with TRBD2 identical over 8 bases. This CDR3 comprises 14 residues. The germline V gene encodes CDR1 SGHTA and CDR2 FQGTGA. V lost 3 bases, J lost 3 bases, and 1 base stayed unmatched. This chain's CDR3 is CASSFAGGKNIQYF. DNA for the CDR3: TGTGCCAGCAGCTTCGCGGGGGGCAAAAACATTCAGTACTTC.

This chain uses TRBV7-9 with TRBJ1-1; a possible D gene is TRBD1 (5 bases). Trimming removed 4 bases at V and 4 bases at J, with 19 bases between. Germline values: CDR1 SEHNR, CDR2 FQNEAQ (reference sequence). The CDR3 sequence is 16 residues long. The CDR3 nucleotides are TGTGCCAGCAGCTACAACCCAGGGTTGGGGGTCACTGAAGCTTTCTTT. Translated, it gives CASSYNPGLGVTEAFF.

The chain has TRBV9 and TRBJ1-3; unclear D gene. Germline V CDR1 and CDR2: SGDLS, YYNGEE. The CDR3 is 16 residues long. The germline V and J ends were trimmed by 3 bases and 0 bases, with 13 bases remaining between them. The CDR3, as DNA: TGTGCCAGCAGCGCTCTTATGGGCGTCTCTGGAAACACCATATATTTT. This sequence encodes CASSALMGVSGNTIYF.

DNA of the CDR3: TGTGCCAGCAGTGAATCACCTGGGCCCCAGCATTTT. Its protein is CASSESPGPQHF. The rearrangement links TRBV12-3 or TRBV12-4 to TRBJ1-5; D call uncertain. The V end was cut by 5 bases, the J end by 9 bases, with 11 bases between. CDR3 length: 12 residues.

In nucleotides, the CDR3 is TGTGCCAGCACCGGGGATAGCAATCAGCCCCAGCATTTT. It codes for CASTGDSNQPQHF. This chain uses TRBV2 with TRBJ1-5; D gene uncertain. The CDR3 length is 13 residues. V lost 7 bases and J lost 0, with 7 bases in between. The germline CDR1 and CDR2 sequences are SNHLY and FYNNEI.

The genes are TRBV9 and TRBJ1-1; 9 bases map to TRBD1. The CDR3 spans 15 residues. The J segment lost 5 bases and the V segment lost 2 bases, leaving 7 bases of the junction unmatched. CDR1 is SGDLS, CDR2 YYNGEE, per germline. CDR3 sequence: CASSVLQGAGTEAFF. Here the CDR3 DNA reads TGTGCCAGCAGCGTCCTACAGGGGGCAGGTACTGAAGCTTTCTTT.

This sequence joins TRBV7-6 and TRBJ1-1; weak D call: TRBD1 (6 bases). This CDR3 region has 13 residues. Trimming cost V 8 bases and J 3 bases, with 13 bases left between them. Germline V gene sequence: CDR1 SGHVS, CDR2 FNYEAQ. The CDR3 DNA sequence: TGTGCCAGCGGAGAAGGACAGTACACTGAAGCTTTCTTT. It yields the protein CASGEGQYTEAFF. Looking up the rest from reference TRBV7-6 and TRBJ1-1 gives the full variable domain: GAGVSQSPRYKVTKRGQDVALRCDPISGHVSLYWYRQALGQGPEFLTYFNYEAQQDKSGLPNDRFSAERPEGSISTLTIQRTEQRDSAMYRCASGEGQYTEAFFGQGTRLTVV.

This clone was detected a few times. This chain uses TRBV5-1 with TRBJ1-4; tentatively, D is TRBD1 (5 bases). V lost 0 bases to trimming and J lost 10 bases, with 10 bases between them. The CDR3 contains 13 residues. Germline V lookup: CDR1 SGHRS, CDR2 YFSETQ. The CDR3, as DNA: TGCGCCAGCAGCTTGGAAGGGGACGGAAAACTGTTTTTT. Its translation is CASSLEGDGKLFF.

The V call is TRBV5-1, the J call TRBJ2-6, with 8 bases fitting TRBD1. V lost 4 bases and J lost 0; bases outside the gene matches: 6. The CDR3 has 17 amino acids. From germline, CDR1 is SGHRS and CDR2 YFSETQ. This chain's CDR3 is CASSQRTGNSGANVLTF. CDR3 DNA: TGCGCCAGCAGCCAACGGACAGGGAACTCTGGGGCCAACGTCCTGACTTTC.

This chain connects TRBV11-1 to TRBJ2-3; D unclear. Germline loops: CDR1 SGHAT, CDR2 FQDESV (reference sequence). There are 16 residues in the CDR3. The ends were cut back, 1 base at V and 5 bases at J, with 16 bases in the middle. The CDR3 DNA sequence: TGTGCCAGCAGCTTAGGTATACAGCCTGCAGGAGATACGCAGTATTTT. Its translation is CASSLGIQPAGDTQYF.

This clone counts as medium-sized. V is TRBV5-1 and J is TRBJ1-3; 9 bases are a match to TRBD1. Germline assignment: CDR1 SGHRS and CDR2 YFSETQ. The CDR3 has 14 residues. The trim removed 2 bases at V and 4 bases at J, leaving 1 base unmatched. The CDR3 spells CASSLQGAGNTIYF. CDR3 sequence (DNA): TGCGCCAGCAGCTTACAGGGGGCCGGAAACACCATATATTTT.

The chain employs TRBV7-6 and TRBJ1-3; 8 bases map to TRBD1. Germline CDR1 SGHVS, CDR2 FNYEAQ. V lost 1 base to trimming and J lost 2 bases; unmatched junction nucleotides: 4. The CDR3 has 16 residues. In DNA form, the CDR3 reads TGTGCCAGCAGCTTAGTCCAGGGGGCGACTGGAAACACCATATATTTT. Its protein product is CASSLVQGATGNTIYF. Together with reference TRBV7-6 and TRBJ1-3, the CDR3 gives the full variable domain: GAGVSQSPRYKVTKRGQDVALRCDPISGHVSLYWYRQALGQGPEFLTYFNYEAQQDKSGLPNDRFSAERPEGSISTLTIQRTEQRDSAMYRCASSLVQGATGNTIYFGEGSWLTVV.

The V and J genes are TRBV7-6 and TRBJ2-3; 10 nucleotides agree with TRBD2. Germline CDR1 SGHVS, CDR2 FNYEAQ. The CDR3 runs to 15 residues. V lost 6 bases, J lost 1 base, and 4 bases stayed unmatched. As DNA, the CDR3 is TGTGCCAGCAGGAGAGCGGGGGGGGGCACAGATACGCAGTATTTT. Translation gives CASRRAGGGTDTQYF.

The chain carries TRBV7-6 and TRBJ1-5; D call uncertain. This CDR3 comprises 13 residues. Germline loops: CDR1 SGHVS, CDR2 FNYEAQ. V was cut by 3 bases and J by 7 bases, with 10 bases left in between. CDR3 DNA sequence: TGTGCCAGCAGCTTCGGGAGGGAGCAGCCCCAGCATTTT. Translation: CASSFGREQPQHF.

This clone was detected only once. This chain connects TRBV2 to TRBJ2-5; tentatively, D is TRBD1 or TRBD2 (5 bases each). Germline CDR1 SNHLY, CDR2 FYNNEI. The CDR3 has 18 residues. V was pared by 6 bases and J by 0 bases, with 23 bases between. The CDR3 DNA reads as TGTGCCAGCAGAGCTTCAAACGTACGGGGCAGGGACCAAGAGACCCAGTACTTC. Translating gives CASRASNVRGRDQETQYF.

This chain links TRBV15 with TRBJ2-7; D is perhaps TRBD1 (5 bases). Between the trimmed V and J ends, which lost 3 bases and 3 bases, there was a span of 12 bases. Germline V gene data show CDR1 as LNHNV and CDR2 as YYDKDF (reference sequence). The CDR3 spans 14 residues. CDR3 in amino acids: CATSRLTGIYEQYF. The CDR3 DNA sequence: TGTGCCACCAGCAGGCTTACAGGTATCTACGAGCAGTACTTC.

The chain combines TRBV7-2 with TRBJ2-5, with a possible D match to TRBD2 (6 bases). Germline assignment: CDR1 SGHTA and CDR2 FQGNSA. V was clipped by 1 base and J by 4 bases, with 10 bases between them. This CDR3 region has 14 residues. The CDR3 DNA sequence: TGTGCCAGCAGCTTAGGGGGGGTAGGAGAGACCCAGTACTTC. Protein sequence: CASSLGGVGETQYF.

The chain joins TRBV6-6 to TRBJ1-1, with a tentative D call TRBD1 (6 bases). CDR1 is MNHNY and CDR2 is SVGAGI in the germline V gene (reference sequence). The CDR3 has 13 amino acids. Trimming took 6 bases from V and 3 from J, leaving 11 bases between them. The CDR3 region has the DNA TGTGCCAGCAGCTGGACAGTGGACACTGAAGCTTTCTTT. Its translation is CASSWTVDTEAFF.

The rearrangement joins TRBV24-1 to TRBJ2-5, with D tentatively TRBD1 or TRBD2 (5 bases each). V lost 4 bases to trimming and J lost 4 bases, with 21 bases between them. The V gene's germline CDR1 is KGHDR and CDR2 SFDVKD. The CDR3 is 17 amino acids. The CDR3 nucleotides read TGTGCCACCAGTGACCCCTCGGGGCTGACAGCCGGAGAGACCCAGTACTTC. Residues: CATSDPSGLTAGETQYF.

This rearrangement joins TRBV9 to TRBJ2-1, with 8 bases identical to TRBD2. Losses at the gene ends were 1 base for V and 4 bases for J; bases not matched to a gene: 4. CDR1 is SGDLS, CDR2 YYNGEE, per germline. The CDR3 loop spans 15 amino acids. This CDR3 is CASSVYSGDYNEQFF. The CDR3 DNA reads as TGTGCCAGCAGCGTATATAGCGGGGATTACAATGAGCAGTTCTTC.

The chain joins TRBV7-2 to TRBJ1-6; a possible D gene is TRBD1 (6 bases). V lost 11 bases and J 6 bases, leaving 20 bases between the germline ends. Germline V lookup: CDR1 SGHTA, CDR2 FQGNSA. The CDR3 has 15 residues. The CDR3 sequence is CASTVGGDSNSPLHF. The CDR3 DNA reads as TGTGCCTCCACGGTAGGGGGGGACTCTAATTCACCCCTCCACTTT.

The chain employs TRBV6-2 or TRBV6-3 and TRBJ2-3; 8 nucleotides line up with TRBD1. Per germline, CDR1 MNHEY and CDR2 SVGEGT. J lost 2 bases, V lost 4 bases, and 5 bases had no gene match. The CDR3 is made up of 15 amino acids. The DNA of the CDR3 is TGTGCCAGCAGTTCTGGACAGGGTGACACAGATACGCAGTATTTT. Translating it yields CASSSGQGDTDTQYF.

The chain recombines TRBV7-2 with TRBJ2-3, with D hard to call. V dropped 5 bases and J dropped 0 bases, with 9 bases sitting between them. Germline lookup yields CDR1 SGHTA and CDR2 FQGNSA. The CDR3 spans 14 residues. The CDR3 DNA reads as TGTGCCAGCAGCCTCCGTAGCAGCACAGATACGCAGTATTTT. Translating it yields CASSLRSSTDTQYF.

V and J are TRBV5-6 and TRBJ1-1; no reliable D call. The V end was cut by 6 bases, the J end by 1 base, with 16 bases between. This CDR3 has 15 amino acids. The germline V gene encodes CDR1 SGHDT and CDR2 YYEEEE. The CDR3 loop is CASTPFSAQNTEAFF. CDR3 bases: TGTGCCAGCACCCCCTTTTCAGCCCAGAACACTGAAGCTTTCTTT.

The chain has TRBV7-8 and TRBJ1-3, with unresolved D. Trimming shortened V by 6 bases and J by 0 bases, and 6 bases separated the two germline ends. This CDR3 region has 13 residues. Germline assignment: CDR1 SGHVS and CDR2 FQNEAQ. The CDR3: CASRPSSGNTIYF. CDR3 nucleotide sequence: TGTGCCAGCAGGCCTTCCTCTGGAAACACCATATATTTT.

The chain employs TRBV6-5 and TRBJ1-1; 7 bases map to TRBD1. The germline V gene encodes CDR1 MNHEY and CDR2 SVGAGI. The V and J ends lost 8 bases and 3 bases, in that order; junction bases with no gene match: 9. This CDR3 is 14 amino acids long. This CDR3 is CASVRQGQDTEAFF. The CDR3 DNA reads as TGTGCCAGCGTACGACAGGGTCAGGACACTGAAGCTTTCTTT.

The V and J genes are TRBV6-5 and TRBJ1-1; D uncertain. CDR1 is MNHEY, CDR2 SVGAGI, per germline. This CDR3 spans 15 amino acids. V lost 2 bases to trimming and J lost 3 bases, with 13 bases between them. As DNA, the CDR3 is TGTGCCAGCAGTTACGTTGCCCTCTCCCACACTGAAGCTTTCTTT. It encodes CASSYVALSHTEAFF.